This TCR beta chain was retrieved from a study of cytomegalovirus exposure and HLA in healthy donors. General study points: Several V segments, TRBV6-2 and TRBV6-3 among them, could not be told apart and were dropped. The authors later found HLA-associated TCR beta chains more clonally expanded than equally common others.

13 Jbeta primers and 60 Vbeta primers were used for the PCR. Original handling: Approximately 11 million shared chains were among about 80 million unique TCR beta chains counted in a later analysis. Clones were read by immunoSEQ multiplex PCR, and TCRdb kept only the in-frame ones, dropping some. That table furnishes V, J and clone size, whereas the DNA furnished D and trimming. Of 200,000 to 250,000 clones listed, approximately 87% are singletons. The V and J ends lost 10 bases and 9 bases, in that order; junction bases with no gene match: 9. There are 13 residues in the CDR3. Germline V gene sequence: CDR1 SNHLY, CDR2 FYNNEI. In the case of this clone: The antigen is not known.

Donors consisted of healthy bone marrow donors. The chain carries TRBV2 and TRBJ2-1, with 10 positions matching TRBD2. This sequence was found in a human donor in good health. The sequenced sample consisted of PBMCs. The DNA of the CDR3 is TGTGCCACCGAGTATCTAGCGGGAGCTGAGCAGTTCTTC. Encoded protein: CATEYLAGAEQFF.